The 29 T cell receptor beta chains in this list originate from one sample, sequenced in a study of response to subunit inactivated influenza vaccine. TCRdb re-called the RT-PCR reads with MiXCR, one entry per CDR3 protein. The repertoire holds about 520,000 distinct CDR3 sequences, with about 25% as singletons. The sample was CD4+ T cells sorted from PBMCs, taken 4 to 6 days after vaccination. These receptors were taken from a man in his fifties or sixties who received an inactivated influenza vaccine.

V and J are TRBV12-3 or TRBV12-4 and TRBJ2-3; 11 bases agree with TRBD2. The J segment lost 5 bases and the V segment lost 6 bases, leaving 7 bases of the junction unmatched. The CDR3 covers 15 residues. The CDR3 DNA sequence: TGTGCCAGCAGGGGGACTAGCGGCCCCATAGATACGCAGTATTTT. This encodes CASRGTSGPIDTQYF.

The genes are TRBV12-5 and TRBJ2-5; D call uncertain. The V gene's germline CDR1 is LGHNT and CDR2 FRNRAP. This CDR3 is built from 13 residues. The germline V and J ends were trimmed by 1 base and 5 bases, with 8 bases remaining between them. CDR3 in DNA: TGTGCTAGTGGTTTGGACCGATGGGAGACCCAGTACTTC. Protein: CASGLDRWETQYF.

The table lists this clonotype with a few counts. CDR3 region: CAISAQTYEQYF. DNA of the CDR3: TGTGCCATCAGTGCCCAGACATACGAGCAGTACTTC. The rearrangement uses TRBV10-3 and TRBJ2-7; the D is unclear. CDR1 and CDR2 (germline): ENHRY, SYGVKD. V lost 4 bases and J 4 bases, leaving 8 bases between the germline ends. This CDR3 comprises 12 residues.

This clonotype was seen at least ten times. The J gene is TRBJ1-6, the V gene TRBV10-3; D is possibly TRBD1 (5 bases). CDR3 length equals 14 residues. V was clipped by 5 bases and J by 8 bases, with 13 bases between them. Germline loops: CDR1 ENHRY, CDR2 SYGVKD. CDR3 amino acids: CAISTSGGDSPLHF. CDR3 DNA: TGTGCCATCAGTACGTCCGGGGGAGATTCACCCCTCCACTTT.

The J gene is TRBJ2-7, the V gene TRBV29-1, with TRBD2 matching over 14 bases. V shed 6 bases, J shed 3 bases, and the junction held 7 bases outside the gene matches. CDR3 length: 15 amino acids. Germline lookup yields CDR1 SQVTM and CDR2 ANQGSEA. The CDR3 is CSVAGLAGEIYEQYF. CDR3 DNA sequence: TGCAGCGTCGCGGGACTAGCGGGGGAAATCTACGAGCAGTACTTC.

This clonotype was seen at least ten times. The V call is TRBV12-3 or TRBV12-4, the J call TRBJ2-6; D is possibly TRBD1 (5 bases). V was cut by 5 bases and J by 2 bases, with 7 bases left in between. CDR3 length equals 14 residues. CDR3: CASSIGAGANVLTF. The CDR3 DNA follows: TGTGCCAGCAGTATAGGGGCTGGGGCCAACGTCCTGACTTTC.

The chain is built from TRBV11-2 and TRBJ2-5, with D uncertain. V lost 3 bases and J 9 bases, leaving 8 bases between the germline ends. The CDR3 loop spans 11 amino acids. Germline CDR1 and CDR2: SGHAT and FQNNGV. CDR3 in DNA: TGTGCCAGCAGCTTGGCCGGGCCCCAGTACTTC. Its translation is CASSLAGPQYF.

The chain uses TRBV11-2 and TRBJ1-4; D might be TRBD1 (6 bases). There are 15 residues in the CDR3. The germline V and J ends were trimmed by 6 bases and 4 bases, with 15 bases remaining between them. CDR1 SGHAT and CDR2 FQNNGV come from the germline V gene. The CDR3 nucleotides are TGTGCCAGCAGTTCACGACAGGCGGTTAATGAAAAACTGTTTTTT. Protein: CASSSRQAVNEKLFF. Drawing the rest from reference TRBV11-2 and TRBJ1-4, the complete variable domain is EAGVAQSPRYKIIEKRQSVAFWCNPISGHATLYWYQQILGQGPKLLIQFQNNGVVDDSQLPKDRFSAERLKGVDSTLKIQPAKLEDSAVYLCASSSRQAVNEKLFFGSGTQLSVL.

This clonotype was seen a few times. CDR3 nucleotides: TGTGCCAGCAGCCAACTAGCGTTTTCCTACAATGAGCAGTTCTTC. It codes for CASSQLAFSYNEQFF. V gene TRBV3-1 combines with J gene TRBJ2-1; a weak D match, TRBD2 (6 bases). The germline V and J ends were trimmed by 2 bases and 1 base, with 9 bases remaining between them. Germline V gene lookup returns CDR1 LGHDT and CDR2 YNNKEL (reference sequence). The CDR3 totals 15 residues.

This clonotype occurred a few times. The chain employs TRBV5-1 and TRBJ1-2; TRBD1 matches at 7 bases. CDR1 SGHRS and CDR2 YFSETQ come from the germline V gene. The CDR3 covers 14 residues. V was clipped by 3 bases and J by 5 bases; unmatched bases: 7. For the CDR3, the DNA is TGCGCCAGCAGCTCGACAGGGATAGGGTATGGCTACACCTTC. This gives the protein CASSSTGIGYGYTF.

This clonotype turned up a few times. At one boundary the junction diverges from the germline segment, which might be a read error. The chain is built from TRBV7-9 and TRBJ2-1; 12 nucleotides agree with TRBD2. CDR1 is SEHNR and CDR2 is FQNEAQ in the germline V gene (reference sequence). The CDR3 consists of 15 residues. The DNA of the CDR3 is TGTGCCAGCAGCTTCACCGGGACTAGCGGGCGTGGGTGGATCTTC. Translated, it gives CASSFTGTSGRGWIF.

This clonotype was observed a handful of times. A much larger clone lies one base from this, so it may be a read error. V is TRBV24-1 and J is TRBJ2-2; D uncertain. V lost 4 bases, J lost 9 bases, and 17 bases lay in between. Germline V lookup: CDR1 KGHDR, CDR2 SFDVKD. This CDR3 has 15 residues. The CDR3 DNA sequence: TGTGCCACCAGTGACCCTACTACTTCGACCTGGGAGCTGTTTTTT. It codes for CATSDPTTSTWELFF.

This clonotype was seen at least ten times. The J gene is TRBJ2-2, the V gene TRBV12-3 or TRBV12-4; D could derive from TRBD1 or TRBD2 (5 bases each). CDR3 length equals 16 residues. Trimming shortened V by 5 bases and J by 1 base, and 14 bases separated the two germline ends. The CDR3 protein is CASSLRVGGNTGELFF. DNA for the CDR3: TGTGCCAGCAGTCTCCGTGTTGGGGGGAACACCGGGGAGCTGTTTTTT.

The chain has TRBV20-1 and TRBJ1-6; 9 bases align to TRBD1. CDR3 length equals 12 residues. The germline V gene encodes CDR1 DFQATT and CDR2 SNEGSKA (reference sequence). The ends lost 6 bases at V and 10 bases at J; junction bases unmatched: 4. The DNA for the CDR3 is TGCAGTGCCCAGACAGGGGGATCACCCCTCCACTTT. It is translated as CSAQTGGSPLHF.

The V and J genes are TRBV5-6 and TRBJ2-6; D is uncertain. Trimming pared 2 bases from V and 0 bases from J, leaving 15 bases between. The CDR3 has 18 residues. Germline lookup yields CDR1 SGHDT and CDR2 YYEEEE. The chain's CDR3 is CASSFELRLVSGANVLTF. DNA of the CDR3: TGTGCCAGCAGCTTCGAGTTACGACTGGTCTCTGGGGCCAACGTCCTGACTTTC.

The J gene is TRBJ2-1, the V gene TRBV10-3; D possibly corresponds to TRBD2 (5 bases). V lost 8 bases, J lost 9 bases, and 14 bases lay in between. The CDR3 length is 12 residues. CDR1 ENHRY and CDR2 SYGVKD come from the germline V gene. CDR3 nucleotides: TGTGCCATCGCGCCCCGGGAACGTGAGCAGTTCTTC. It codes for CAIAPREREQFF.

Turning to this clonotype: A junction boundary mismatches the germline segment, possibly from a read error. V usage is TRBV20-1 and J usage is TRBJ2-3, with 12 bases fitting TRBD2. Germline-derived CDR1 and CDR2 are DFQATT and SNEGSKA (reference sequence). This CDR3 comprises 18 residues. CDR3 in amino acids: CCARGSLAGGGSTDTQYF. CDR3 DNA: TGCTGTGCTAGAGGTTCACTAGCGGGAGGCGGCAGCACAGATACGCAGTATTTT.

This chain connects TRBV12-3 or TRBV12-4 to TRBJ2-7, with 8 bases matching TRBD1. The CDR3 sequence is 15 residues long. V lost 3 bases to trimming and J lost 0 bases; unmatched junction nucleotides: 4. CDR3: CASSFTGQASYEQYF. The CDR3 DNA follows: TGTGCCAGCAGTTTCACGGGACAGGCCTCCTACGAGCAGTACTTC.

The genes are TRBV30 and TRBJ2-1; D is possibly TRBD1 (5 bases). V lost 0 bases and J lost 5, with 17 bases in between. Germline assignment: CDR1 GTSNPN and CDR2 SVGIG (reference sequence). The CDR3 runs 16 residues. In DNA form, the CDR3 reads TGTGCCTGGAGTGTAGGCTGGCAGGGCGGTAACAATGAGCAGTTCTTC. Translated, it gives CAWSVGWQGGNNEQFF.

This clonotype showed up just a few times. J is TRBJ2-7 and V is TRBV6-1, with 8 nucleotides matching TRBD2. Per germline, CDR1 MNHNS and CDR2 SASEGT. The trim removed 6 bases at V and 7 bases at J, leaving 17 bases unmatched. The CDR3 length is 16 residues. CDR3 sequence reads: CASSPGATAGAREQYF. As DNA, the CDR3 is TGTGCCAGCAGCCCGGGGGCAACAGCGGGAGCTCGTGAGCAGTACTTC.

This clonotype was picked up a small number of times. The genes are TRBV20-1 and TRBJ2-1, with D unclear. Trimming removed 5 bases at V and 0 bases at J, with 14 bases between. The germline gives CDR1 DFQATT, CDR2 SNEGSKA (reference sequence). The CDR3 has 15 amino acids. The CDR3 is CSAHTQVRSYNEQFF. CDR3 DNA: TGCAGTGCTCACACGCAGGTCCGCTCCTACAATGAGCAGTTCTTC.

In its sample, this clonotype was seen a few times. The J gene is TRBJ2-7, the V gene TRBV4-2; 8 positions agree with TRBD1. V gave up 4 bases and J gave up 6 bases; unmatched junction bases: 5. Germline assignment: CDR1 LGHNA and CDR2 YNFKEQ. The CDR3 is 13 amino acids. The CDR3 nucleotides read TGTGCCAGCAGCCCGTTGGACAGGGCCGAGCAGTACTTC. Translating gives CASSPLDRAEQYF.

This clonotype has just a few counts. The CDR3 DNA follows: TGTGCCAGCAGTTCCCAACGCCGACTAGCGGGAGCTATCTACGAGCAGTACTTC. Translated: CASSSQRRLAGAIYEQYF. The rearrangement joins TRBV28 to TRBJ2-7; 12 bases are a match to TRBD2. This CDR3 comprises 18 residues. Germline V CDR1 and CDR2: MDHEN, SYDVKM. V lost 4 bases and J lost 3; bases outside the gene matches: 13.

This clonotype appeared a few times. The rearrangement uses TRBV3-1 and TRBJ1-2; D is ambiguous. The CDR3 is made up of 12 amino acids. Trimming left V 1 base short and J 9 bases short, with 9 bases between. CDR1 and CDR2 (germline): LGHDT, YNNKEL (reference sequence). CDR3 in amino acids: CASSQATDSYTF. The CDR3 bases are TGTGCCAGCAGCCAAGCAACCGACAGCTACACCTTC.

V usage is TRBV7-6 and J usage is TRBJ2-2; D is undetermined. Per germline, CDR1 SGHVS and CDR2 FNYEAQ. The CDR3 is 16 residues long. Deletions cut 2 bases from V and 3 bases from J, with 13 bases between. The chain's CDR3 is CASSLTWTLDTGELFF. In nucleotides, the CDR3 is TGTGCCAGCAGCTTAACGTGGACCCTGGACACCGGGGAGCTGTTTTTT.

In its sample, this clonotype was seen a few times. The chain employs TRBV20-1 and TRBJ1-1, with 7 bases lining up with TRBD1. J was trimmed by 1 base and V by 6 bases; bases with no gene match: 11. Germline V CDR1 and CDR2: DFQATT, SNEGSKA (reference sequence). The CDR3 length is 15 residues. The CDR3 reads CSARSPRTGNTEAFF. CDR3 DNA sequence: TGCAGTGCCCGTTCCCCCCGGACAGGGAACACTGAAGCTTTCTTT.

This clonotype showed up just a few times. The chain has TRBV4-1 and TRBJ2-5; possibly TRBD1 for D (5 bases). CDR1 and CDR2 from the germline V gene are MGHRA and YSYEKL. Trimming took off 2 bases at V and 2 bases at J, with 9 bases between the two ends. The CDR3 extends over 14 amino acids. This chain's CDR3 is CASSQTGLQETQYF. CDR3 coding DNA: TGCGCCAGCAGCCAAACAGGATTGCAAGAGACCCAGTACTTC.

V and J are TRBV3-1 and TRBJ2-5; D unresolved. Germline CDR1 and CDR2: LGHDT and YNNKEL (reference sequence). With 4 bases removed from V and 4 bases from J, the gap between germline ends came to 13 bases. The CDR3 extends over 14 amino acids. CDR3 region: CASSPSTIRETQYF. The CDR3 bases are TGTGCCAGCAGCCCATCGACAATACGAGAGACCCAGTACTTC.

The chain combines TRBV4-3 with TRBJ1-2, with D hard to call. Trimming took 4 bases from V and 7 from J, leaving 13 bases between them. This CDR3 contains 13 residues. Germline V gives CDR1 LGHNA, CDR2 YSLEER. Here the CDR3 reads CASSRTEAGGYTF. The CDR3, as DNA: TGCGCCAGCAGCCGCACCGAGGCGGGTGGCTACACCTTC.